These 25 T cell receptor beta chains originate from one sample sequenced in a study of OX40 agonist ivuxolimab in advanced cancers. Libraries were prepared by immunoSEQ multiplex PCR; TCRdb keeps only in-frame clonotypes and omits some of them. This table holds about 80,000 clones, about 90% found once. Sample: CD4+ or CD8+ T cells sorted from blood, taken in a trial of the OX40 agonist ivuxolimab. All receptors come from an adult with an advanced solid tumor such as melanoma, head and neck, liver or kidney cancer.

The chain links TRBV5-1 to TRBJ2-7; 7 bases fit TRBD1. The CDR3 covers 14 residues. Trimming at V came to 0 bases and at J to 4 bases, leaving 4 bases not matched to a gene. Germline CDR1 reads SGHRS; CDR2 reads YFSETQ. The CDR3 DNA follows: TGCGCCAGCAGCTTGGGGGACAGCGTTTACGAGCAGTACTTC. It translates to CASSLGDSVYEQYF.

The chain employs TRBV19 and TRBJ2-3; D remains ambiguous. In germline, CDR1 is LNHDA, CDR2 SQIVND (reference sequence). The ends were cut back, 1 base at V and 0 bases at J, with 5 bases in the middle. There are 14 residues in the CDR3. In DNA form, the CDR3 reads TGTGCCAGTAGTATAGTACTGAGCACAGATACGCAGTATTTT. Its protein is CASSIVLSTDTQYF.

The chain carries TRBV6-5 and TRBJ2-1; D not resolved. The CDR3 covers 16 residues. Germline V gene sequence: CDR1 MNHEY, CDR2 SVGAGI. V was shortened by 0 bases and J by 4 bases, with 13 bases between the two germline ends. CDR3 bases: TGTGCCAGCAGTTACTCATCCGCTCCCCGATACAATGAGCAGTTCTTC. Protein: CASSYSSAPRYNEQFF.

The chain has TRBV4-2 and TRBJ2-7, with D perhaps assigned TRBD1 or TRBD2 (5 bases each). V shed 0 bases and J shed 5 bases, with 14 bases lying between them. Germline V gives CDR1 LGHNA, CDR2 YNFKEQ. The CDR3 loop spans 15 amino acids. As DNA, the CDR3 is TGTGCCAGCAGCCAAGATGGGGGACCGGCGGACGAGCAGTACTTC. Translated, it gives CASSQDGGPADEQYF.

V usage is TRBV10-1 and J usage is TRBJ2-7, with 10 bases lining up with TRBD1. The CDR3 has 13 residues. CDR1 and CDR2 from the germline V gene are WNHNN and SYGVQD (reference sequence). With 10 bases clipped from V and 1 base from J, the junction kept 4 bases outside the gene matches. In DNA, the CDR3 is TGCGCCACCGACAGGGGGCCGTCCTACGAGCAGTACTTC. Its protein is CATDRGPSYEQYF.

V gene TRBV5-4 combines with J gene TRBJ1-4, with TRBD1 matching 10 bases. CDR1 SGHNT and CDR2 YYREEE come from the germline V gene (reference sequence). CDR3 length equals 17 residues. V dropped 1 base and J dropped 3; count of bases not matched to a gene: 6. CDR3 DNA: TGTGCCAGCAGCTTGTCAGGACAGGGGGAAGCTAATGAAAAACTGTTTTTT. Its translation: CASSLSGQGEANEKLFF.

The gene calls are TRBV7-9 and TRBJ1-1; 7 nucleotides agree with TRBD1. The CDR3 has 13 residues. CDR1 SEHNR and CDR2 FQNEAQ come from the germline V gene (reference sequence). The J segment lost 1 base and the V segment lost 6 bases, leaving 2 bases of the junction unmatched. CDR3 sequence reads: CASSRTGNTEAFF. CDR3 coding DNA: TGTGCCAGCAGTCGGACAGGGAACACTGAAGCTTTCTTT. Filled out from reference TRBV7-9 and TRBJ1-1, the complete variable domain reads DTGVSQNPRHKITKRGQNVTFRCDPISEHNRLYWYRQTLGQGPEFLTYFQNEAQLEKSRLLSDRFSAERPKGSFSTLEIQRTEQGDSAMYLCASSRTGNTEAFFGQGTRLTVV.

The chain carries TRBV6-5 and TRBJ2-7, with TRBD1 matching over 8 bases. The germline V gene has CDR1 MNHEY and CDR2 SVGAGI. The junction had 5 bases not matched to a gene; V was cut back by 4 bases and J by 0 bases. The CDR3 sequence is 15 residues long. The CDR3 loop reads CASSSGTGSSYEQYF. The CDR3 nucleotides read TGTGCCAGCAGTTCCGGGACAGGCAGCTCCTACGAGCAGTACTTC.

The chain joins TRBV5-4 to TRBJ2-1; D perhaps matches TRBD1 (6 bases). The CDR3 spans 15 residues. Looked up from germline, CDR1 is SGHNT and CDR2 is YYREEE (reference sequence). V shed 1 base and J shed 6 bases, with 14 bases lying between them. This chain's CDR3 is CASSLYPRDTNEQFF. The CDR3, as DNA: TGTGCCAGCAGCTTGTATCCTCGGGACACCAATGAGCAGTTCTTC.

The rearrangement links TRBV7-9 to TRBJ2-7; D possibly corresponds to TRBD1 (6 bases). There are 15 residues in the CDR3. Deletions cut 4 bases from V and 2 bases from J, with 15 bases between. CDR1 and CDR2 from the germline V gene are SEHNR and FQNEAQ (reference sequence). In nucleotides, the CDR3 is TGTGCCAGCAGCTCCCTAGGGGACACGACCTACGAGCAGTACTTC. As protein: CASSSLGDTTYEQYF. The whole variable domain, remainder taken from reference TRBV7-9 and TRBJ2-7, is DTGVSQNPRHKITKRGQNVTFRCDPISEHNRLYWYRQTLGQGPEFLTYFQNEAQLEKSRLLSDRFSAERPKGSFSTLEIQRTEQGDSAMYLCASSSLGDTTYEQYFGPGTRLTVT.

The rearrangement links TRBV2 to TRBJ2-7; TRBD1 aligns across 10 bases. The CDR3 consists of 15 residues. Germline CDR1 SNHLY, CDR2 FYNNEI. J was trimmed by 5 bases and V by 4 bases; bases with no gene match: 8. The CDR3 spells CASSGRDRGPNEQYF. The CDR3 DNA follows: TGTGCCAGCAGTGGACGGGACAGGGGTCCGAACGAGCAGTACTTC.

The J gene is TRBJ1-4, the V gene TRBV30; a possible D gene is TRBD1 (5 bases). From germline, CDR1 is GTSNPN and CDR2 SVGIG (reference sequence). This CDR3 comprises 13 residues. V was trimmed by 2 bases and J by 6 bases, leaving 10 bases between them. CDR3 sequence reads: CAWSSGGDEKLFF. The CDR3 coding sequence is TGTGCCTGGAGTAGCGGGGGGGATGAAAAACTGTTTTTT.

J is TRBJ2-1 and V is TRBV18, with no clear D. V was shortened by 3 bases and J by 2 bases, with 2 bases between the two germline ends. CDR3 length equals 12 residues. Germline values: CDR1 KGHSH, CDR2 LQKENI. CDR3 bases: TGTGCCAGCTCACCCCCCTACAATGAGCAGTTCTTC. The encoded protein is CASSPPYNEQFF.

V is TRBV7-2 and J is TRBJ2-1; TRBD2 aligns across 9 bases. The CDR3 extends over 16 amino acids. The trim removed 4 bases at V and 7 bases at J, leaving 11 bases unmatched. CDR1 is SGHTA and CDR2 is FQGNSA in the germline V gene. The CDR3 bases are TGTGCCAGCAGCTCCTACTGGACTAGCGAGACTAATGAGCAGTTCTTC. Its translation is CASSSYWTSETNEQFF.

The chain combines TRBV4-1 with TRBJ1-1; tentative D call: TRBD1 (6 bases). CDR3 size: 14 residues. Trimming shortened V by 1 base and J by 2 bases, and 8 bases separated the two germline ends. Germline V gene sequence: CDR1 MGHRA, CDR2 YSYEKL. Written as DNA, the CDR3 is TGCGCCAGCAGCCAAGTACAGGGTAACACTGAAGCTTTCTTT. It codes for CASSQVQGNTEAFF.

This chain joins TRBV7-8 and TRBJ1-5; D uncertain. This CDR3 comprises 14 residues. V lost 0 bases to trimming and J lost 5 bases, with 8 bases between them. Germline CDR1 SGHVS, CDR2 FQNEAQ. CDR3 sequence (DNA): TGTGCCAGCAGCTTAGCGCCGGGTGATCAGCCCCAGCATTTT. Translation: CASSLAPGDQPQHF. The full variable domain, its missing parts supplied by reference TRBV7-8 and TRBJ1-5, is GAGVSQSPRYKVAKRGQDVALRCDPISGHVSLFWYQQALGQGPEFLTYFQNEAQLDKSGLPSDRFFAERPEGSVSTLKIQRTQQEDSAVYLCASSLAPGDQPQHFGDGTRLSIL.

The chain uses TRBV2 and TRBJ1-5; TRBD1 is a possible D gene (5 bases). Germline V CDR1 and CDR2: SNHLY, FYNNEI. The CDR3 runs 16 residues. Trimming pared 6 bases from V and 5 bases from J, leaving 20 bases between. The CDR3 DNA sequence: TGTGCCAGCAGCACTAACGTCAGGGCATTGCATCAGCCCCAGCATTTT. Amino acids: CASSTNVRALHQPQHF.

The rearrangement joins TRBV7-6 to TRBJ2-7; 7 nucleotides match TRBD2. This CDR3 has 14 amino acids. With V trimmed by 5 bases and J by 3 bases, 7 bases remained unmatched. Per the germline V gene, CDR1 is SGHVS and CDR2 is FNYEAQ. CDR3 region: CASSPTGGIYEQYF. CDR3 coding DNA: TGTGCCAGCAGCCCGACGGGGGGAATCTACGAGCAGTACTTC. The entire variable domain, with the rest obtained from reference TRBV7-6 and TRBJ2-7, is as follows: GAGVSQSPRYKVTKRGQDVALRCDPISGHVSLYWYRQALGQGPEFLTYFNYEAQQDKSGLPNDRFSAERPEGSISTLTIQRTEQRDSAMYRCASSPTGGIYEQYFGPGTRLTVT.

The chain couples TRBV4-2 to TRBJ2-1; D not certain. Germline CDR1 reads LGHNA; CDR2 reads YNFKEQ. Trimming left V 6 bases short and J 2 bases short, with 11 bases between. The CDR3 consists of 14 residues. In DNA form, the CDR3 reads TGTGCCAGCAGTCCCGATATAACCTACAATGAGCAGTTCTTC. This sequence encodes CASSPDITYNEQFF.

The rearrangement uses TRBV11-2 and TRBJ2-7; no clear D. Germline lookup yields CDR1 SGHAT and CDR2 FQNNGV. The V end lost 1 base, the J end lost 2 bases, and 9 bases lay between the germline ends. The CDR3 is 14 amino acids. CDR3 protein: CASSLGPSPYEQYF. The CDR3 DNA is TGTGCCAGCAGCTTAGGCCCTTCCCCCTACGAGCAGTACTTC.

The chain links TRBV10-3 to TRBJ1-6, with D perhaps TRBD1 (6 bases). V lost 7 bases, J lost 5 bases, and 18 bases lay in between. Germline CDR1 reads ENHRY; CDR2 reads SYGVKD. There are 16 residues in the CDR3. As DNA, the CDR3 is TGTGCCATCATGGGGGCAGGGGAAGGTGATAATTCACCCCTCCACTTT. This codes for CAIMGAGEGDNSPLHF.

Here the CDR3 reads CASSFPGGTDNEQFF. CDR3 DNA sequence: TGTGCCAGCAGCTTCCCGGGAGGGACAGACAATGAGCAGTTCTTC. J is TRBJ2-1 and V is TRBV7-9; a weak D match, TRBD2 (8 bases). V was pared by 3 bases and J by 5 bases, with 14 bases between. The germline gives CDR1 SEHNR, CDR2 FQNEAQ (reference sequence). This CDR3 spans 15 amino acids.

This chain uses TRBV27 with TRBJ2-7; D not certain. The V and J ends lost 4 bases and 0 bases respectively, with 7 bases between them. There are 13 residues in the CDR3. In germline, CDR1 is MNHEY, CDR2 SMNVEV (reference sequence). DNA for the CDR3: TGTGCCAGCAGTTCCCCCTTCTCCTACGAGCAGTACTTC. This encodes CASSSPFSYEQYF.

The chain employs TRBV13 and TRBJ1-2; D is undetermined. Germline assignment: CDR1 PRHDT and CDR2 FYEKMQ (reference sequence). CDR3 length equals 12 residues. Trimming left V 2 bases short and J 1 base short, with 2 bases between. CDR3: CASSLRNYGYTF. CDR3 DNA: TGTGCCAGCAGCTTACGTAACTATGGCTACACCTTC.

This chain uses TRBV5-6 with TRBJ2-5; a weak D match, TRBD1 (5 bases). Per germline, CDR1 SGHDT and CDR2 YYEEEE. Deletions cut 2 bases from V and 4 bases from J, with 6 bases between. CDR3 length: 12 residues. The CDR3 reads CASSLGVETQYF. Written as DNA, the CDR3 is TGTGCCAGCAGCTTAGGGGTAGAGACCCAGTACTTC.